The 31 T cell receptor beta chains reported below all come from one sample, sequenced in a study of T-cell memory formation after mild COVID-19. TCRdb re-analysed the 5' RACE reads in MiXCR, keeping a single row per CDR3 protein. The sample lists approximately 240,000 distinct CDR3 sequences; 16% were seen once. Material for sequencing was PBMCs or a T cell subset sorted from them (not recorded which). The receptor source for this set is a man aged 18 to 29 who had mild COVID-19 (a few samples of this study predate the infection). Cell type and time point are not known.

This clonotype was detected many times. The chain joins TRBV5-1 to TRBJ2-1; 13 bases fit TRBD2. Trimming at V came to 1 base and at J to 9 bases, leaving 7 bases not matched to a gene. Germline V gene data show CDR1 as SGHRS and CDR2 as YFSETQ. This CDR3 is built from 16 residues. The chain's CDR3 is CASSLPTSGGTREQFF. The CDR3 region has the DNA TGCGCCAGCAGCTTGCCGACTAGCGGGGGGACTCGTGAGCAGTTCTTC.

The CDR3 region is CASSSPPGPLHF. CDR3 nucleotides: TGTGCCAGCAGCTCTCCCCCGGGGCCCCTCCACTTT. J is TRBJ1-6 and V is TRBV7-2; D call uncertain. This CDR3 region has 12 residues. Trimming took off 4 bases at V and 13 bases at J, with 11 bases between the two ends. Germline V gives CDR1 SGHTA, CDR2 FQGNSA.

This clonotype was detected a few times. The rearrangement uses TRBV6-5 and TRBJ1-2; no clear D. Trimming left V 0 bases short and J 8 bases short, with 13 bases between. Per the germline V gene, CDR1 is MNHEY and CDR2 is SVGAGI. The CDR3 is 14 residues long. CDR3: CASSYSGLPLGYTF. The DNA for the CDR3 is TGTGCCAGCAGTTACTCGGGGTTGCCCCTGGGCTACACCTTC.

This clonotype was observed a handful of times. The V and J genes are TRBV5-1 and TRBJ1-4; 9 bases are shared with TRBD1. This CDR3 comprises 15 residues. V lost 3 bases and J lost 8; bases outside the gene matches: 8. The V gene's germline CDR1 is SGHRS and CDR2 YFSETQ. The CDR3 DNA reads TGCGCCAGCAGCTCCGGGGACAGGGAGGAAGAAAAACTGTTTTTT. As protein: CASSSGDREEEKLFF.

V and J are TRBV3-1 and TRBJ1-4, with D tentatively TRBD1 (6 bases). Germline V gene sequence: CDR1 LGHDT, CDR2 YNNKEL (reference sequence). Trimming took 2 bases from V and 8 from J, leaving 12 bases between them. The CDR3 covers 14 residues. The CDR3 region has the DNA TGTGCCAGCAGCCAAACAGGGACCCCGGAAAAACTGTTTTTT. It translates to CASSQTGTPEKLFF.

The gene calls are TRBV7-9 and TRBJ2-5; 8 positions match TRBD1. Unmatched junction bases numbered 8, after V lost 3 bases and J lost 5 bases. This CDR3 has 15 amino acids. Germline values: CDR1 SEHNR, CDR2 FQNEAQ (reference sequence). The DNA of the CDR3 is TGTGCCAGCAGCTTGTACAGGGGGGTCGGGGAGACCCAGTACTTC. This translates into CASSLYRGVGETQYF.

The chain employs TRBV6-5 and TRBJ2-3; D is uncertain. The CDR3 runs 11 residues. Trimming removed 7 bases from V and 6 bases from J, with 8 bases in between. Looked up from germline, CDR1 is MNHEY and CDR2 is SVGAGI. The CDR3 sequence is CASKVMDTQYF. The DNA for the CDR3 is TGTGCCAGCAAGGTGATGGATACGCAGTATTTT.

This sequence joins TRBV7-2 and TRBJ2-2, with D uncertain. The CDR3 sequence is 13 residues long. The V gene lost 5 bases and the J gene lost 6 bases, with 10 bases spanning the gap. Germline V gene data show CDR1 as SGHTA and CDR2 as FQGNSA. The chain's CDR3 is CASSQIVSGELFF. CDR3 sequence (DNA): TGTGCCAGCAGCCAAATAGTATCCGGGGAGCTGTTTTTT.

This clonotype has a handful of counts. The rearrangement uses TRBV6-9 and TRBJ2-3; D call uncertain. Between the trimmed V and J ends, which lost 10 bases and 4 bases, there was a span of 24 bases. Per the germline V gene, CDR1 is MNHGY and CDR2 is SVAAGI. This CDR3 spans 16 amino acids. Here the CDR3 DNA reads TGTGCCACTGTACAACGCACGCGCCGCCAGCCAGATACGCAGTATTTT. Residues: CATVQRTRRQPDTQYF.

The rearrangement joins TRBV2 to TRBJ2-5, with 7 bases identical to TRBD2. The V segment lost 2 bases and the J segment 12 bases; nucleotides outside the gene matches: 6. Germline-derived CDR1 and CDR2 are SNHLY and FYNNEI. The CDR3 covers 12 residues. In DNA, the CDR3 is TGTGCCAGCAGTGAAAAGACCCGGGAGGAGTACTTC. Amino acids: CASSEKTREEYF. The entire variable domain, with the rest obtained from reference TRBV2 and TRBJ2-5, is as follows: EPEVTQTPSHQVTQMGQEVILRCVPISNHLYFYWYRQILGQKVEFLVSFYNNEISEKSEIFDDQFSVERPDGSNFTLKIRSTKLEDSAMYFCASSEKTREEYFGPGTRLLVL.

V gene TRBV7-3 combines with J gene TRBJ2-3; TRBD1 agrees at 7 bases. Trimming removed 6 bases from V and 2 bases from J; junction bases left unmatched: 8. Germline-derived CDR1 and CDR2 are SGHTA and FQGTGA. The CDR3 totals 15 residues. CDR3 sequence (DNA): TGTGCCAGCAGTCTCCGACAGGGACACACAGATACGCAGTATTTT. Its translation: CASSLRQGHTDTQYF.

This clonotype is classed as medium-sized (0.01 to 0.1%). The chain combines TRBV7-2 with TRBJ2-3; 7 nucleotides match TRBD1. The ends lost 4 bases at V and 4 bases at J; junction bases unmatched: 2. The CDR3 consists of 13 residues. Germline loops: CDR1 SGHTA, CDR2 FQGNSA. The CDR3 DNA sequence: TGTGCCAGCAGCTCGACAGGGTCAGATACGCAGTATTTT. Translation: CASSSTGSDTQYF.

The chain carries TRBV6-5 and TRBJ1-1, with 8 bases matching TRBD1. With 4 bases clipped from V and 4 bases from J, the junction kept 14 bases outside the gene matches. Germline CDR1 and CDR2: MNHEY and SVGAGI. The CDR3 contains 17 residues. The CDR3 DNA is TGTGCCAGCAGTTCGACAGGGGTAGGGGCCAGAGGCACTGAAGCTTTCTTT. Amino acids: CASSSTGVGARGTEAFF.

This CDR3 is CASRNPRNQPQHF. The CDR3 DNA sequence: TGTGCCAGCAGGAACCCAAGAAATCAGCCCCAGCATTTT. The J gene is TRBJ1-5, the V gene TRBV6-2 or TRBV6-3; D unclear. The CDR3 sequence is 13 residues long. The V and J ends lost 6 bases and 4 bases respectively, with 10 bases between them. CDR1 and CDR2 from the germline V gene are MNHEY and SVGEGT.

The V gene is TRBV6-2 or TRBV6-3, the J gene TRBJ2-4; D unresolved. This CDR3 spans 15 amino acids. Germline loops: CDR1 MNHEY, CDR2 SVGEGT. Trimming left V 3 bases short and J 0 bases short, with 9 bases between. In DNA, the CDR3 is TGTGCCAGCAGTTATGGTCAGCTAGCCAAAAACATTCAGTACTTC. This encodes CASSYGQLAKNIQYF.

This clonotype was picked up many times. V gene TRBV20-1 combines with J gene TRBJ2-5; 8 positions agree with TRBD2. The CDR3 loop spans 13 amino acids. From germline, CDR1 is DFQATT and CDR2 SNEGSKA (reference sequence). V lost 6 bases and J lost 5; bases outside the gene matches: 8. CDR3 bases: TGCAGTGCCCCAAGGACTAGCTTGGAGACCCAGTACTTC. Residues: CSAPRTSLETQYF.

This clonotype was detected ten times or more. This chain connects TRBV4-1 to TRBJ2-5, with D perhaps TRBD2 (7 bases). V shed 1 base and J shed 3 bases, with 12 bases lying between them. Germline lookup yields CDR1 MGHRA and CDR2 YSYEKL. There are 15 residues in the CDR3. The chain's CDR3 is CASSQGGGREETQYF. CDR3 coding DNA: TGCGCCAGCAGCCAAGGGGGGGGCCGGGAAGAGACCCAGTACTTC.

This clonotype was seen a few times. This chain joins TRBV7-2 and TRBJ2-7; D remains unclear. CDR3 length: 15 amino acids. V shed 4 bases and J shed 2 bases, with 15 bases lying between them. Germline-derived CDR1 and CDR2 are SGHTA and FQGNSA. The CDR3 bases are TGTGCCAGCAGCTCGCAAACGGGCCAGACCTACGAGCAGTACTTC. It translates to CASSSQTGQTYEQYF.

The J gene is TRBJ2-7, the V gene TRBV2; possibly TRBD1 for D (6 bases). Trimming stripped 9 bases from V and 2 bases from J, with 11 bases between. CDR1 and CDR2 from the germline V gene are SNHLY and FYNNEI. This CDR3 comprises 12 residues. CDR3 loop: CASATGPYEQYV. For the CDR3, the DNA is TGTGCCAGTGCGACAGGTCCCTACGAGCAGTACGTC.

A few counts support this clonotype. V gene TRBV24-1 combines with J gene TRBJ2-5; D not resolved. Looked up from germline, CDR1 is KGHDR and CDR2 is SFDVKD. The length of the CDR3 is 15 residues. The germline V and J ends were trimmed by 5 bases and 5 bases, with 17 bases remaining between them. CDR3 sequence (DNA): TGTGCCACCAGTGCCATCGGTGGGGTTGGGGAGACCCAGTACTTC. Amino acids: CATSAIGGVGETQYF.

The chain couples TRBV29-1 to TRBJ1-1; 7 bases align to TRBD1. The germline V gene encodes CDR1 SQVTM and CDR2 ANQGSEA. V lost 5 bases and J lost 8; bases outside the gene matches: 11. The CDR3 is 13 residues long. CDR3 DNA sequence: TGCAGCGTTCAATCCCTTAAGGGGGCAGAAGCTTTCTTT. Translating it yields CSVQSLKGAEAFF.

This chain links TRBV12-3 or TRBV12-4 with TRBJ2-5; D not certain. The length of the CDR3 is 13 residues. V shed 8 bases and J shed 5 bases, with 15 bases lying between them. In DNA, the CDR3 is TGTGCCAGCGGGTTATTCGAGGTCGAGACCCAGTACTTC. Its translation: CASGLFEVETQYF.

A few counts support this clonotype. The chain employs TRBV7-2 and TRBJ1-3; TRBD1 might be the D (5 bases). Germline V gene sequence: CDR1 SGHTA, CDR2 FQGNSA. This CDR3 has 16 amino acids. V was clipped by 1 base and J by 4 bases, with 14 bases between them. CDR3 region: CASSLEGTGRGNTIYF. DNA of the CDR3: TGTGCCAGCAGCTTAGAGGGCACAGGTCGCGGAAACACCATATATTTT.

This clonotype showed up just a few times. The rearrangement uses TRBV7-3 and TRBJ2-2, with 9 bases matching TRBD1. CDR3 size: 15 residues. Germline V gene lookup returns CDR1 SGHTA and CDR2 FQGTGA. Losses at the gene ends were 4 bases for V and 5 bases for J; bases not matched to a gene: 5. The CDR3 DNA reads TGTGCCAGCAGCTCACAGGGGGCAGGTACCGGGGAGCTGTTTTTT. It translates to CASSSQGAGTGELFF.

This clonotype came up many times. V gene TRBV4-3 combines with J gene TRBJ2-1; 8 bases fit TRBD2. This CDR3 is 16 amino acids long. Germline CDR1 reads LGHNA; CDR2 reads YSLEER. V shed 4 bases, J shed 5 bases, and the junction held 10 bases outside the gene matches. The CDR3, as DNA: TGCGCCAGCAGCCGGGGGGCCGGGCGGGGGGACAATGAGCAGTTCTTC. Amino acid sequence: CASSRGAGRGDNEQFF.

The V call is TRBV5-1, the J call TRBJ1-3; D unclear. Germline V gene lookup returns CDR1 SGHRS and CDR2 YFSETQ. Trimming took off 8 bases at V and 6 bases at J, with 15 bases between the two ends. This CDR3 is built from 13 residues. The CDR3 bases are TGCGCCAGTCGGGAGGAGGGTGCAAACACCATATATTTT. The encoded protein is CASREEGANTIYF. The entire variable domain, with the rest obtained from reference TRBV5-1 and TRBJ1-3, is as follows: KAGVTQTPRYLIKTRGQQVTLSCSPISGHRSVSWYQQTPGQGLQFLFEYFSETQRNKGNFPGRFSGRQFSNSRSEMNVSTLELGDSALYLCASREEGANTIYFGEGSWLTVV.

There are a few counts of this clonotype. DNA of the CDR3: TGCAGCGTTGACGGCCTTAGCACAGATACGCAGTATTTT. Translation gives CSVDGLSTDTQYF. The chain combines TRBV29-1 with TRBJ2-3, with D hard to call. CDR3 length: 13 residues. Germline V gene data show CDR1 as SQVTM and CDR2 as ANQGSEA. V shed 3 bases and J shed 0 bases, with 7 bases lying between them.

This clonotype showed up just a few times. The rearrangement joins TRBV7-2 to TRBJ2-5; 7 bases agree with TRBD1. V was clipped by 8 bases and J by 1 base; unmatched bases: 4. The CDR3 totals 13 residues. The germline CDR1 and CDR2 sequences are SGHTA and FQGNSA. The CDR3 reads CASCPGGQETQYF. The CDR3, as DNA: TGTGCCAGCTGCCCAGGGGGCCAAGAGACCCAGTACTTC.

V usage is TRBV12-3 or TRBV12-4 and J usage is TRBJ2-3, with 7 bases identical to TRBD1. The V gene end was trimmed by 6 bases and the J gene end by 3 bases; junction bases not matched to a gene: 6. The CDR3 runs 14 residues. The CDR3 DNA is TGTGCCAGCAGGGACACCAGGGGGACAGATACGCAGTATTTT. Protein product: CASRDTRGTDTQYF.

This clonotype was recorded a few times. This chain connects TRBV7-2 to TRBJ1-6; D may be TRBD1 (5 bases). V dropped 4 bases and J dropped 3 bases, with 10 bases sitting between them. This CDR3 comprises 15 residues. Germline V gene sequence: CDR1 SGHTA, CDR2 FQGNSA. CDR3 sequence reads: CASSSGTRYNSPLHF. In DNA, the CDR3 is TGTGCCAGCAGCTCCGGGACTCGCTATAATTCACCCCTCCACTTT.

The chain is built from TRBV10-3 and TRBJ2-3, with a tentative D call TRBD2 (6 bases). CDR1 is ENHRY, CDR2 SYGVKD, per germline. Between the trimmed V and J ends, which lost 10 bases and 2 bases, there was a span of 13 bases. This CDR3 contains 13 residues. The CDR3 protein is CATRDLNTDTQYF. The DNA of the CDR3 is TGTGCCACCCGGGACTTAAACACAGATACGCAGTATTTT.